The rows below give T cell receptor beta chains drawn from one sample of a study of blood T cell repertoires in COVID-19. Sequencing used immunoSEQ multiplex PCR; TCRdb keeps in-frame clones, though not all of them. The sample carries hundreds of thousands of clones, approximately 83% recorded once. Specimen: PBMCs or T cells enriched from blood (not recorded which). Receptors were obtained from a woman aged 40-49 years who had been exposed to COVID-19. Both conserved end residues are part of each CDR3. Each record gives: J gene, V gene, clone size, D gene, CDR3 DNA, CDR3 protein. D genes are given only for firm matches. Part of the rows lack a size; the others show once, few, many or a class for expanded clones.

j_gene: TRBJ2-7; v_gene: TRBV6-1; abundance: -; d_gene: TRBD2; CDR3nt: TGTGCCAGCAGTGCCGGGACTAGCGGGGGGATATACGAGCAGTACTTC; CDR3aa: CASSAGTSGGIYEQYF
j_gene: TRBJ2-6; v_gene: TRBV12-5; abundance: -; d_gene: -; CDR3nt: TGTGCTAGTGGCTCCAGGGAGGCCGGGGCCAACGTCCTGACTTTC; CDR3aa: CASGSREAGANVLTF
j_gene: TRBJ1-2; v_gene: TRBV4-3; abundance: -; d_gene: -; CDR3nt: TGCGCCAGCAGCTACAATAACTATGGCTACACCTTC; CDR3aa: CASSYNNYGYTF
j_gene: TRBJ1-3; v_gene: TRBV4-3; abundance: few; d_gene: -; CDR3nt: TGCGCCAGCAGCCAAGGGGCTCACTCTGGAAACACCATATATTTT; CDR3aa: CASSQGAHSGNTIYF
j_gene: TRBJ1-2; v_gene: TRBV7-9; abundance: -; d_gene: -; CDR3nt: TGTGCCAGCAACTCGGACAGCTATGGCTACACCTTC; CDR3aa: CASNSDSYGYTF
j_gene: TRBJ2-2; v_gene: TRBV27; abundance: -; d_gene: -; CDR3nt: TGTGCCAGCAGTTGGAGGGGTGTGACCGGGGAGCTGTTTTTT; CDR3aa: CASSWRGVTGELFF
j_gene: TRBJ2-7; v_gene: TRBV11-1; abundance: -; d_gene: -; CDR3nt: TGTGCCAGCAGCTTTCTCAGCTCCTACGAGCAGTACTTC; CDR3aa: CASSFLSSYEQYF
j_gene: TRBJ1-6; v_gene: TRBV6-2/TRBV6-3; abundance: -; d_gene: -; CDR3nt: TGTGCCAGCAGTTTCGGACAGAATTCACCCCTCCACTTT; CDR3aa: CASSFGQNSPLHF
j_gene: TRBJ1-1; v_gene: TRBV7-6; abundance: -; d_gene: -; CDR3nt: TGTGCCAGCAGCTCTGGGGGGGGCACTGAAGCTTTCTTT; CDR3aa: CASSSGGGTEAFF
j_gene: TRBJ1-1; v_gene: TRBV4-3; abundance: -; d_gene: -; CDR3nt: TGCGCCAGCAGCCAAGATTTTGGGGGAGGACGCACTGAAGCTTTCTTT; CDR3aa: CASSQDFGGGRTEAFF
j_gene: TRBJ2-2; v_gene: TRBV29-1; abundance: -; d_gene: -; CDR3nt: TGCAGCGTTGAGGTTGGAAGCGTGGGCGGGGAGCTGTTTTTT; CDR3aa: CSVEVGSVGGELFF
j_gene: TRBJ1-1; v_gene: TRBV6-5; abundance: -; d_gene: -; CDR3nt: TGTGCCACCAGTTTCCCCGGACTTGAAGCTTTCTTT; CDR3aa: CATSFPGLEAFF
j_gene: TRBJ1-5; v_gene: TRBV24-1; abundance: once; d_gene: -; CDR3nt: TGTGCCACCAGCCCCGGGTACGGACAGCCCCAGCATTTT; CDR3aa: CATSPGYGQPQHF
j_gene: TRBJ2-1; v_gene: TRBV9; abundance: -; d_gene: TRBD1; CDR3nt: TGTGCCAGCAGGAAAACAGGGGGTGAGCAGTTCTTC; CDR3aa: CASRKTGGEQFF
j_gene: TRBJ1-5; v_gene: TRBV19; abundance: few; d_gene: -; CDR3nt: TGTGCCAGTATCCCCGACGGGGGGGCGCGAGTCAATCAGCCCCAGCATTTT; CDR3aa: CASIPDGGARVNQPQHF